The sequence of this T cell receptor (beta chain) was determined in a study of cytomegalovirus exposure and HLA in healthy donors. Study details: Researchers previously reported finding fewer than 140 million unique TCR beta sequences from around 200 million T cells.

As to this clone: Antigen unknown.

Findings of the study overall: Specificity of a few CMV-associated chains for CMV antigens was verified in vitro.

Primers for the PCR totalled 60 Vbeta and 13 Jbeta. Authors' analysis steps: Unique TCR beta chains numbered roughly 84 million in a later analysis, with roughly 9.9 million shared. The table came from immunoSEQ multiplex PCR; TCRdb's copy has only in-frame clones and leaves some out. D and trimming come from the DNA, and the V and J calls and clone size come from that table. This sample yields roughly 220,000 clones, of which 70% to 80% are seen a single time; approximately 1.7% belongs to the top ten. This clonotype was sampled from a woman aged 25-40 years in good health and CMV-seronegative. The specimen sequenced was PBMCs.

CDR3 in amino acids: CASSQFRGKAEQFF. CDR3 DNA sequence: TGCGCCAGCAGCCAGTTCAGGGGCAAAGCCGAGCAGTTCTTC. This chain connects TRBV4-1 to TRBJ2-1; tentative D call: TRBD1 (6 bases). Germline V gene data show CDR1 as MGHRA and CDR2 as YSYEKL. The CDR3 has 14 amino acids. V was pared by 3 bases and J by 10 bases, with 16 bases between.